Listed below are T cell receptor beta chains from one sample, sequenced in a study of T cell responses to AZD1222 COVID-19 vaccine. Using immunoSEQ multiplex PCR, the repertoire was profiled, and TCRdb retains in-frame clones only, with some absent. The table records roughly 190,000 clones, roughly 90% of them present only once. Specimen: peripheral blood, collected on day 0 of AZD1222 vaccination. The receptors shown here come from an adult in good health. Both conserved end residues are part of each CDR3. Each record gives: CDR3 length, clone size, V gene, CDR3 protein. Clone size is stated in some rows and not others, as once, few, many or a class when expanded.

14 | once | TRBV5-4 | CASSFDSSSYEQYF
14 | . | TRBV3-1/TRBV3-2 | CASSLLVGGETQYF
17 | few | TRBV5-4 | CASSLPGRGGSYNEQFF
14 | . | TRBV18 | CASSLGHSNQPQHF
12 | few | TRBV19 | CASRLAGDTQYF
19 | . | TRBV2 | CASRGREIDRTGGSYEQYF
14 | . | TRBV2 | CASRRTGESYEQYF
13 | . | TRBV15 | CATSKQGNTEAFF
12 | . | TRBV5-1 | CASSSSTDTQYF
14 | . | TRBV25-1 | CASSPLAEYYEQYF
14 | . | TRBV2 | CASSEAGQGNEQFF
18 | few | TRBV18 | CASSPGITVGLSNSPLHF
13 | once | TRBV5-1 | CASSLDPNEKLFF
15 | . | TRBV7-3 | CASSLGGDRDYEQYF
15 | . | TRBV9 | CASSRDTNVNSPLHF
18 | . | TRBV27 | CASSGRTGFLEAYNEQFF
17 | few | TRBV19 | CASSMTRTVLRDTEAFF
16 | . | TRBV7-2 | CASSNRVGAAFDTQYF
14 | . | TRBV7-9 | CASSLVGTPYEQYF
15 | . | TRBV19 | CASSTVGGVSTEAFF
15 | . | TRBV19 | CASSIDASSYNEQFF
16 | . | TRBV7-6 | CASSLAGGTGRGEQYF
17 | . | TRBV4-3 | CASSQDRGGGSTDTQYF
15 | . | TRBV9 | CASSGQGSMNTEAFF
19 | . | TRBV7-2 | CASSLSGGRGFSYNSPLHF
20 | once | TRBV27 | CASSLTGLGLAKMGSYEQYF
15 | once | TRBV4-3 | CASGGWGSSTDTQYF
17 | . | TRBV4-1 | CASSQLAGGPTKNIQYF
18 | . | TRBV5-1 | CASSLVAGSWSETNVLTF
15 | . | TRBV7-9 | CASSPDRPDRETQYF
17 | . | TRBV10-2 | CASKGSADSSGANVLTF
12 | . | TRBV6-6 | CASSYQGETQYF
16 | . | TRBV6-2/TRBV6-3 | CASTPGPSEFSYEQYF
13 | . | TRBV6-5 | CASSYSSGNTIYF
17 | . | TRBV5-4 | CASSLIKGPVDTGELFF
14 | . | TRBV3-1/TRBV3-2 | CASSQGQGLYEQYF
16 | . | TRBV28 | CASSVVQGRFFNEQFF
18 | once | TRBV9 | CASSVTGTGGISYNEQFF
15 | . | TRBV27 | CASSLSGNPTDTQYF
14 | . | TRBV2 | CASRQDYKIYEQYF
14 | few | TRBV2 | CASRAGGSNQPQHF